The entry that follows covers one T cell receptor beta chain sequence. Germline loops: CDR1 SGHVS, CDR2 FNYEAQ. The CDR3 extends over 15 amino acids. Unmatched junction bases numbered 7, after V lost 8 bases and J lost 1 base. These data originate in a study of shared clonotypes between healthy human individuals. Profiling relied on immunoSEQ multiplex PCR, and the TCRdb table lists in-frame clones only, not all of them. This table holds 2,500,000 or so clones, about nine tenths found once. The specimen was naive CD4+ T cells from PBMCs. Regarding subset: CD45RA+ positively selected. The sequence came from a man between 18 and 29 years old in good health. Some clones in this sample may be carry-over from other donors' samples. The rearrangement links TRBV7-6 to TRBJ1-1, with 10 positions matching TRBD1. The CDR3 spells CASGVRQGANTEAFF. CDR3 sequence (DNA): TGTGCCAGCGGGGTACGACAGGGGGCGAACACTGAAGCTTTCTTT. Using reference TRBV7-6 and TRBJ1-1 for the parts outside the CDR3, the full variable domain is GAGVSQSPRYKVTKRGQDVALRCDPISGHVSLYWYRQALGQGPEFLTYFNYEAQQDKSGLPNDRFSAERPEGSISTLTIQRTEQRDSAMYRCASGVRQGANTEAFFGQGTRLTVV.